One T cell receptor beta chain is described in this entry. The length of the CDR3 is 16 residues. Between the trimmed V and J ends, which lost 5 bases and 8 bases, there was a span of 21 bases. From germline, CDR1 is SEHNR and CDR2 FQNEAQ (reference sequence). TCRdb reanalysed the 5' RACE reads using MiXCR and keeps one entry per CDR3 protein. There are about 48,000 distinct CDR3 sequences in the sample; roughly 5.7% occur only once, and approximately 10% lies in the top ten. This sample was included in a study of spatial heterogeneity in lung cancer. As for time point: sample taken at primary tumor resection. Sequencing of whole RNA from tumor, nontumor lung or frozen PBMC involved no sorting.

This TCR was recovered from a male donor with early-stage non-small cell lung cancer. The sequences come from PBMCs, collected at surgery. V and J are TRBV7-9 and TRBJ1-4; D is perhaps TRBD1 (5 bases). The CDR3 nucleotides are TGTGCCAGCAGCCCAGCCGGGACGGGGACGAGAGAAAAACTGTTTTTT. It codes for CASSPAGTGTREKLFF.